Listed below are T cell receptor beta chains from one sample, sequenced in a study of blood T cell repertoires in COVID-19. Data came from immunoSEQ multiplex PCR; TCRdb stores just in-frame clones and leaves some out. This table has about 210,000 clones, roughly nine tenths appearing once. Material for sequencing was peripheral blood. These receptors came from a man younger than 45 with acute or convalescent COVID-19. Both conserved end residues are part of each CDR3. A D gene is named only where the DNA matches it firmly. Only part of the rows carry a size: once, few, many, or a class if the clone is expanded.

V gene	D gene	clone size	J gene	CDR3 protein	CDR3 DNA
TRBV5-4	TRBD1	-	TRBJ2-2	CASSPPGQGPGELFF	TGTGCCAGCAGTCCCCCCGGACAGGGGCCCGGGGAGCTGTTTTTT
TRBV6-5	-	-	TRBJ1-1	CASSATENTEAFF	TGTGCCAGCAGCGCGACAGAGAACACTGAAGCTTTCTTT
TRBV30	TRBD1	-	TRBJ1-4	CAWSVDRGNEKLFF	TGTGCCTGGAGTGTAGACAGGGGTAATGAAAAACTGTTTTTT
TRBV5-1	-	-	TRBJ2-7	CASSFDRGADYEQYF	TGCGCCAGCAGCTTCGATCGGGGGGCCGACTACGAGCAGTACTTC
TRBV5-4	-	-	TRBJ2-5	CASSLGTGRQETQYF	TGTGCCAGCAGCTTGGGAACAGGGCGCCAAGAGACCCAGTACTTC
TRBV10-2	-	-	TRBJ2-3	CASRDSRSQYF	TGCGCCAGTAGGGACTCCCGATCGCAGTATTTT
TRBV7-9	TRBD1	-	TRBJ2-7	CASSHRDRVNEQYF	TGTGCCAGCAGCCACCGGGACAGGGTGAACGAGCAGTACTTC
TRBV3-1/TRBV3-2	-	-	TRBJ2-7	CASSQEGLEQYF	TGTGCCAGCAGCCAAGAGGGCCTCGAGCAGTACTTC
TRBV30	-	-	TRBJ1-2	CAWQLGDRNNGYTF	TGTGCCTGGCAACTCGGAGACCGTAACAATGGCTACACCTTC
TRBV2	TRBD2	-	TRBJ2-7	CASAREDTYEQYF	TGTGCCAGCGCACGGGAGGATACCTACGAGCAGTACTTC
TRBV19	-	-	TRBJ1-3	CASSFNSGNTIYF	TGTGCCAGTAGTTTTAACTCTGGAAACACCATATATTTT
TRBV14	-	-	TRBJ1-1	CASSQSFNTEAFF	TGTGCCAGCAGCCAGTCCTTCAACACTGAAGCTTTCTTT
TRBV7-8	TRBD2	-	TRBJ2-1	CASSAALAGPSYNEQFF	TGTGCCAGCAGCGCTGCGTTAGCGGGCCCGTCCTACAATGAGCAGTTCTTC
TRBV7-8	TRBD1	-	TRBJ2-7	CASSIGRTGQQYF	TGTGCCAGCAGCATTGGCAGGACAGGGCAACAGTACTTC
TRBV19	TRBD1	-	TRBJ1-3	CASSGQGASSGNTIYF	TGTGCCAGTAGTGGACAGGGGGCGAGCTCTGGAAACACCATATATTTT
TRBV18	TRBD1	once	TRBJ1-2	CASSLPPGQGYYGYTF	TGTGCCAGCTCACTTCCACCGGGACAGGGGTACTATGGCTACACCTTC
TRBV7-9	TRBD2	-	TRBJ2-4	CASSSGLAGQYF	TGTGCCAGCAGCTCCGGACTAGCGGGTCAGTACTTC
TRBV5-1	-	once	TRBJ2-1	CASRGWLSSYNEQFF	TGCGCCAGCAGGGGCTGGCTCAGCTCCTACAATGAGCAGTTCTTC
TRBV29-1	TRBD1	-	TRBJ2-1	CSVEGTGKYGEQFF	TGCAGCGTTGAGGGGACAGGGAAGTACGGTGAGCAGTTCTTC
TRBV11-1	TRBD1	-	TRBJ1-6	CASSIGQGNTSPLHF	TGTGCCAGCAGCATCGGACAGGGAAACACTTCACCCCTCCACTTT
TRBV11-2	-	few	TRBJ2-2	CASSPSWTGELFF	TGTGCCAGCAGCCCTAGTTGGACCGGGGAGCTGTTTTTT
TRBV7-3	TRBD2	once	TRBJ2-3	CASSLYASGAATDTQYF	TGTGCCAGCAGCTTATATGCTAGCGGGGCGGCGACAGATACGCAGTATTTT
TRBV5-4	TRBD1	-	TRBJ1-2	CASRFRQGANYGYTF	TGTGCCAGCAGATTCCGACAGGGGGCTAACTATGGCTACACCTTC
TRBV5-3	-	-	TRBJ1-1	CARSLKLLEGWTEAFF	TGTGCCAGAAGCCTGAAATTGTTGGAGGGGTGGACTGAAGCTTTCTTT
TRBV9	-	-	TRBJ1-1	CASSVGGGGPNTEAFF	TGTGCCAGCAGCGTAGGAGGGGGGGGACCGAACACTGAAGCTTTCTTT
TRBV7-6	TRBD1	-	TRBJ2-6	CASSLKQGASSGANVLTF	TGTGCCAGCAGCTTAAAACAGGGGGCCAGCTCTGGGGCCAACGTCCTGACTTTC
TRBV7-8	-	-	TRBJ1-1	CASSPSGQGFGAFF	TGTGCCAGCAGCCCGTCAGGTCAGGGATTTGGTGCTTTCTTT
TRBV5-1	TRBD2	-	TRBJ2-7	CASSFAGLVLAGVFYEQYF	TGCGCCAGCAGCTTCGCGGGCTTGGTACTAGCGGGAGTTTTCTATGAGCAGTACTTC
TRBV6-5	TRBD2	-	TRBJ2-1	CATYGRPNEQFF	TGTGCCACCTACGGGAGGCCGAATGAGCAGTTCTTC
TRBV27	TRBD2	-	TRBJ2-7	CASSKRDWSEQYF	TGTGCCAGCAGTAAGCGGGATTGGTCCGAGCAGTACTTC
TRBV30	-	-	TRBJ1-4	CAWSQGSRLFF	TGTGCCTGGAGCCAGGGTTCCAGACTGTTTTTT
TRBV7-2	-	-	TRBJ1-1	CASSWLDSQAFF	TGTGCCAGCAGCTGGTTGGACAGCCAAGCTTTCTTT
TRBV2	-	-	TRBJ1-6	CASSGRLSSYNSPLHF	TGTGCCAGCAGTGGGCGACTTAGCTCCTATAATTCACCCCTCCACTTT
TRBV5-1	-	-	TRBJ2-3	CASSDDSGTDTQYF	TGCGCCAGCAGCGACGACTCGGGGACAGATACGCAGTATTTT
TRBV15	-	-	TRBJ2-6	CATSRRFWTVRSGANVLTF	TGTGCCACCAGCAGGCGGTTTTGGACAGTTCGTTCTGGGGCCAACGTCCTGACTTTC
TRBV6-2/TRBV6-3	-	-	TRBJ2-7	CASSYNPGLAEQYF	TGTGCCAGCAGTTATAATCCGGGACTGGCCGAGCAGTACTTC
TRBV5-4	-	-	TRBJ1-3	CASSLTLAGNTIYF	TGTGCCAGCAGCTTGACCCTAGCTGGAAACACCATATATTTT
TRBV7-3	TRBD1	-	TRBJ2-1	CASSLRDRGYNEQFF	TGTGCCAGCAGCTTACGGGACAGGGGATACAATGAGCAGTTCTTC
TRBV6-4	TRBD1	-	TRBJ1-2	CASSETYRDRGNYGYTF	TGTGCCAGCAGTGAAACTTACCGGGACAGAGGAAACTATGGCTACACCTTC
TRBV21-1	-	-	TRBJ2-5	CASSEGQGPWETQYF	TGTGCCAGCAGCGAAGGACAGGGTCCTTGGGAGACCCAGTACTTC